The rows below give T cell receptor beta chains drawn from one sample of a study of cytomegalovirus exposure and HLA in healthy donors. Clones were read by immunoSEQ multiplex PCR, and TCRdb kept only the in-frame ones, dropping some. The sample shows about 160,000 clones, approximately 72% of them seen only once. The sequencing sample was made of PBMCs. The receptor source for this set is a man aged 50-60 years in good health and CMV-seronegative. The conserved cysteine and the conserved F or W are not part of the CDR3 here. Fields, in order: CDR3 protein, V gene.

CDR3 protein: ASSLTRGNTEAF; V gene: TRBV7-6
CDR3 protein: ASSPLNSPLH; V gene: TRBV9
CDR3 protein: ASSPGTDNEQF; V gene: TRBV11-2
CDR3 protein: ASSPYGTPQETQY; V gene: TRBV4-1
CDR3 protein: ASSQGIGNTIY; V gene: TRBV2
CDR3 protein: ASSLAGTGGSYEQY; V gene: TRBV7-6
CDR3 protein: ASSPNLGGTGELF; V gene: TRBV7-3
CDR3 protein: ASSSGTAQETQY; V gene: TRBV7-2
CDR3 protein: ASSLDSRYGYT; V gene: TRBV5-1
CDR3 protein: ASSLERWNTIY; V gene: TRBV11-2
CDR3 protein: ASSPQGAPSTDTQY; V gene: TRBV5-1
CDR3 protein: ASRRDRGTGELF; V gene: TRBV27
CDR3 protein: ASSPGQGNTEAF; V gene: TRBV18
CDR3 protein: ASSWGTGDQPQH; V gene: TRBV5-1
CDR3 protein: ASSPRATEAF; V gene: TRBV18
CDR3 protein: ASSEDSSYNSPLH; V gene: TRBV10-2
CDR3 protein: ASSLYRGDTYEQY; V gene: TRBV7-9
CDR3 protein: ASSLATGNSGNTIY; V gene: TRBV5-1
CDR3 protein: ASSLGTTGIGELF; V gene: TRBV7-9
CDR3 protein: ASSTTGTGDSPLH; V gene: TRBV6-5
CDR3 protein: ASTAQGANTEAF; V gene: TRBV9
CDR3 protein: ASSLTSRGAGDTQY; V gene: TRBV13
CDR3 protein: ASSSGQREGKLF; V gene: TRBV5-1
CDR3 protein: ASSWDSPNYGYT; V gene: TRBV5-4
CDR3 protein: ASSLTNAVNLPLH; V gene: TRBV7-2
CDR3 protein: ASSTDRDHEQY; V gene: TRBV5-4
CDR3 protein: ASSLGREQY; V gene: TRBV7-6
CDR3 protein: ASSYRSSYNSPLH; V gene: TRBV6-5
CDR3 protein: ASSQGSGGAGQETQY; V gene: TRBV4-1
CDR3 protein: ASSRPGQGNSNEKLF; V gene: TRBV28
CDR3 protein: ASSQRQGRTDTQY; V gene: TRBV4-2